This TCR beta chain stems from a study of T cells in women clearing cervical HPV infection. Across the whole study: Blood came at first lesion visit for cases, post-clearance for controls.

Study findings and constraints: CIN3+ cases had significantly higher TCR richness than controls; evenness did not differ.

On this clone: The antigen is unknown. The read stops 3 residues short of the end of the CDR3; the missing end is completed from the germline J gene.

CDR1 SGHVS and CDR2 FNYEAQ come from the germline V gene. Trimming cost V 4 bases and J 9 bases; bases outside gene matches: 6. This CDR3 has 13 residues. The repertoire was sequenced with immunoSEQ multiplex PCR; TCRdb's copy has only in-frame clones and lacks some. The sample totals more than 25,000 clones. The receptor was derived from a woman between 18 and 70 years old with a cervical HPV16 infection that either progressed to CIN3+ or cleared (not recorded which). The specimen sequenced was blood buffy coat. The J gene is TRBJ2-1, the V gene TRBV7-6, with 7 nucleotides matching TRBD1. The CDR3 sequence is CASSSTGIGEQFF. The CDR3 DNA, read in part, is TGTGCCAGCAGCTCGACAGGGATCGGTGAG.